Each of the 10 T cell receptor beta chains below was sequenced from the same sample in a study of cytomegalovirus exposure and HLA in healthy donors. Using immunoSEQ multiplex PCR, the repertoire was profiled, and TCRdb retains in-frame clones only, with some absent. The sample contains some 130,000 clones, 89% of which appear only once. The sequenced sample was PBMCs. The receptor source for this set is a woman aged 18-29 years in good health and CMV-seronegative.

The V gene is TRBV11-1, the J gene TRBJ2-7; 7 bases fit TRBD2. The germline gives CDR1 SGHAT, CDR2 FQDESV (reference sequence). V dropped 1 base and J dropped 0; count of bases not matched to a gene: 0. CDR3 length equals 14 residues. CDR3 coding DNA: TGTGCCAGCAGCTTAGGGGGGGGCTCCTACGAGCAGTACTTC. Protein product: CASSLGGGSYEQYF.

CDR3: CASKLRQPNTEAFF. The CDR3 DNA sequence: TGTGCCAGCAAACTACGGCAGCCAAACACTGAAGCTTTCTTT. The rearrangement joins TRBV6-5 to TRBJ1-1; no clear D gene. The V and J ends lost 7 bases and 2 bases respectively, with 14 bases between them. The CDR3 length is 14 residues. Germline V gene data show CDR1 as MNHEY and CDR2 as SVGAGI.

This clone was detected once. The genes are TRBV6-5 and TRBJ2-2; 10 bases map to TRBD1. Germline CDR1 and CDR2: MNHEY and SVGAGI. V gave up 5 bases and J gave up 4 bases; unmatched junction bases: 4. This CDR3 region has 15 residues. The CDR3: CASSRQGAGTGELFF. CDR3 DNA sequence: TGTGCCAGCAGTCGACAGGGGGCCGGCACCGGGGAGCTGTTTTTT.

The J gene is TRBJ1-3, the V gene TRBV7-3; 12 nucleotides line up with TRBD1. With 0 bases clipped from V and 4 bases from J, the junction kept 1 base outside the gene matches. This CDR3 contains 16 residues. Per germline, CDR1 SGHTA and CDR2 FQGTGA. The CDR3 DNA sequence: TGTGCCAGCAGCTTAACGGGACAGGGGGCCGGAAACACCATATATTTT. Its protein is CASSLTGQGAGNTIYF.

The rearrangement uses TRBV5-4 and TRBJ1-1, with D maybe TRBD1 (6 bases). The V end lost 4 bases, the J end lost 4 bases, and 11 bases lay between the germline ends. CDR3 length: 13 residues. Germline-derived CDR1 and CDR2 are SGHNT and YYREEE (reference sequence). The CDR3 nucleotides read TGTGCCAGCAGCCTGGGGGCAGCCACTGAAGCTTTCTTT. Its translation is CASSLGAATEAFF.

The chain uses TRBV25-1 and TRBJ1-1, with TRBD1 matching 7 bases. The CDR3 is 16 residues long. After removal of 4 bases from V and 0 bases from J, the junction contained 8 bases not matched to a gene. Germline V gene lookup returns CDR1 MGHDK and CDR2 SYGVNS. CDR3 sequence: CASSAGQLGVNTEAFF. The CDR3 DNA reads as TGTGCCAGCAGTGCGGGACAGCTGGGGGTGAACACTGAAGCTTTCTTT.

The gene calls are TRBV7-3 and TRBJ1-4; tentative D call: TRBD1 (6 bases). Germline values: CDR1 SGHTA, CDR2 FQGTGA. Trimming removed 8 bases at V and 5 bases at J, with 12 bases between. The CDR3 sequence is 13 residues long. The CDR3 coding sequence is TGTGCCAGCGCGACAGGACCGAATGAAAAACTGTTTTTT. It yields the protein CASATGPNEKLFF.

The rearrangement uses TRBV7-6 and TRBJ1-1; possibly TRBD1 for D (6 bases). This CDR3 has 15 amino acids. Trimming took off 5 bases at V and 2 bases at J, with 15 bases between the two ends. Germline lookup yields CDR1 SGHVS and CDR2 FNYEAQ. CDR3 loop: CASSLQAGVNTEAFF. CDR3 DNA sequence: TGTGCCAGCAGCCTGCAAGCAGGGGTAAACACTGAAGCTTTCTTT.

The chain combines TRBV10-3 with TRBJ1-2; D perhaps matches TRBD1 (5 bases). The CDR3 length is 14 residues. The V end lost 2 bases, the J end lost 1 base, and 8 bases lay between the germline ends. In germline, CDR1 is ENHRY, CDR2 SYGVKD. The CDR3 is CAISEGAVNYGYTF. Here the CDR3 DNA reads TGTGCCATCAGTGAGGGGGCCGTTAACTATGGCTACACCTTC.

The CDR3 region has the DNA TGTGCCAGCAGCTTATTGGGGCAGACAGGGGCAGCTAACTATGGCTACACCTTC. This translates into CASSLLGQTGAANYGYTF. The chain joins TRBV7-9 to TRBJ1-2; 8 nucleotides agree with TRBD1. Germline V gives CDR1 SEHNR, CDR2 FQNEAQ (reference sequence). Trimming cost V 2 bases and J 0 bases; bases outside gene matches: 11. The CDR3 is made up of 18 amino acids.